This T cell receptor (beta chain) derives from a study of identical twins. One entry per CDR3 protein results from TCRdb running MiXCR on the 5' RACE reads. The sample comprises 550,000 to 700,000 distinct CDR3 sequences, 21% of which are singletons, and approximately 4.3% rests with the top ten. This clonotype turned up a few times. What it binds is not known. The V gene's germline CDR1 is LGHNA and CDR2 YNFKEQ. The CDR3 spans 16 residues. J lost 6 bases, V lost 0 bases, and 6 bases had no gene match. Study observations and caveats: Interpretation of the results relied on cross-sectional statistical analysis and not on following the same donors. Monozygotic twin pairs showed more out-of-frame TCR alpha sharing than models estimated.

This sample also belongs to another study, concerning T cells expressing NK-cell markers. From that study: The study found these clonotypes also leading the CD3+CD56-NKG2C+ fraction in several donors.

The sequence came from a woman aged 18-35 years in good health. The genes are TRBV4-2 and TRBJ2-3; the match to TRBD2 covers 10 bases. Sequencing was performed on PBMCs. The CDR3 coding sequence is TGTGCCAGCAGCCAAGATATGGCTAGCGGGGGTGATACGCAGTATTTT. It translates to CASSQDMASGGDTQYF.